This entry features one T cell receptor beta chain sequence. Its antigen remains unidentified. The sample originates from a study of a mutant IDH1 vaccine in newly diagnosed glioma. Across the whole study: Radiotherapy, temozolomide, or both had been given previously, and both were given to most. The week-35 safety follow-up was V12, and the week-47 study end was V13. Whole-study results and caveats: Pseudoprogression looked unconnected to shifts in top peripheral T cell clonotypes.

The time point here: week 35, safety follow-up. Every single dose of the vaccine, 300 ug of mutant IDH1 20-mer peptide, came with topical imiquimod. Assay: immunoSEQ multiplex PCR; the TCRdb copy retains only in-frame clones and omits some. The table lists approximately 61,000 clones, 75% to 85% of them singletons. With 5 bases clipped from V and 5 bases from J, the junction kept 7 bases outside the gene matches. The CDR3 is 15 amino acids. Per the germline V gene, CDR1 is SGHVS and CDR2 is FQNEAQ. The sample in question was PBMCs, obtained from a glioma patient whose treatment included an IDH1 peptide vaccine. This chain connects TRBV7-8 to TRBJ1-1, with 11 nucleotides matching TRBD1. The origin of this receptor is a man in his forties with glioma. The CDR3 is CASSRTGGSWTEAFF. The CDR3 DNA reads as TGTGCCAGCAGCCGGACAGGGGGCAGTTGGACTGAAGCTTTCTTT.